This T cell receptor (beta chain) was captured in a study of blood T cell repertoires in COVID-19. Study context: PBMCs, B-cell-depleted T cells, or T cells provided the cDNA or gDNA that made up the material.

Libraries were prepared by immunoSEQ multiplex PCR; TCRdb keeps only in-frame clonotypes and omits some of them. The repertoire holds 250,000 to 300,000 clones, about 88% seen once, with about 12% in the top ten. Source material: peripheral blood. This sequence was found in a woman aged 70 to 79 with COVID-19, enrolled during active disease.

CDR3 DNA: TGTGCCAGCAGTGAGTTCGGAGGGGAGCCCCAGCATTTT. Translating gives CASSEFGGEPQHF. The chain carries TRBV2 and TRBJ1-5; TRBD1 might be the D (5 bases). CDR3 length: 13 amino acids. V dropped 3 bases and J dropped 8 bases, with 11 bases sitting between them. From germline, CDR1 is SNHLY and CDR2 FYNNEI.